The 21 T cell receptor beta chains presented below share a single source sample, sequenced in a study of blood T cell repertoires in COVID-19. Assay used: immunoSEQ multiplex PCR; TCRdb lists only in-frame clones, some missing. The profile shows about 310,000 clones, nearly 90% of them singletons. Sequencing was performed on PBMCs or T cells enriched from blood (not recorded which). The receptors here all came from a woman younger than 35 with acute COVID-19.

The rearrangement joins TRBV28 to TRBJ1-4; TRBD1 agrees at 8 bases. V lost 5 bases to trimming and J lost 5 bases; unmatched junction nucleotides: 10. The CDR3 length is 16 residues. The germline gives CDR1 MDHEN, CDR2 SYDVKM. The CDR3 loop reads CASSPPGQGFNEKLFF. CDR3 coding DNA: TGTGCCAGCAGTCCCCCCGGACAGGGTTTCAATGAAAAACTGTTTTTT.

The chain joins TRBV24-1 to TRBJ2-3; D is ambiguous. This CDR3 contains 13 residues. V lost 4 bases and J lost 6, with 10 bases in between. The V gene's germline CDR1 is KGHDR and CDR2 SFDVKD. The chain's CDR3 is CATSDLSSDTQYF. DNA for the CDR3: TGTGCCACCAGTGACCTCTCCTCCGATACGCAGTATTTT.

The chain uses TRBV5-1 and TRBJ1-1; 9 bases line up with TRBD1. The CDR3 is 16 amino acids. The V gene end was trimmed by 3 bases and the J gene end by 5 bases; junction bases not matched to a gene: 11. CDR1 SGHRS and CDR2 YFSETQ come from the germline V gene. The CDR3 protein is CASSYGTGRDSTEAFF. The CDR3 DNA reads as TGCGCCAGCAGCTACGGGACAGGGAGGGATTCGACTGAAGCTTTCTTT.

This rearrangement joins TRBV6-5 to TRBJ1-2; D gene uncertain. The CDR3 sequence is 12 residues long. With 6 bases removed from V and 4 bases from J, the gap between germline ends came to 9 bases. Per germline, CDR1 MNHEY and CDR2 SVGAGI. The CDR3 region has the DNA TGTGCCAGCAGCCCCCCCTTCTATGGCTACACCTTC. It specifies CASSPPFYGYTF.

This chain links TRBV4-2 with TRBJ1-3; tentative D call: TRBD1 (6 bases). This CDR3 contains 17 residues. Germline V CDR1 and CDR2: LGHNA, YNFKEQ. V was cut by 0 bases and J by 0 bases, with 12 bases left in between. In DNA, the CDR3 is TGTGCCAGCAGCCAAGACTTGACAGGTTACTCTGGAAACACCATATATTTT. It translates to CASSQDLTGYSGNTIYF.

This clone appeared a single time. The chain couples TRBV28 to TRBJ1-6, with 8 bases that match TRBD1. V shed 8 bases and J 0 bases; nucleotides not matched to a gene: 9. This CDR3 is 17 amino acids long. Germline assignment: CDR1 MDHEN and CDR2 SYDVKM. For the CDR3, the DNA is TGTGCCAGCGCAGGACAGGGTGCTAGCTCCTATAATTCACCCCTCCACTTT. As protein: CASAGQGASSYNSPLHF.

The rearrangement links TRBV28 to TRBJ1-2, with 7 bases that match TRBD1. CDR3 length: 16 residues. After removal of 8 bases from V and 2 bases from J, the junction contained 14 bases not matched to a gene. Germline V gives CDR1 MDHEN, CDR2 SYDVKM. This chain's CDR3 is CASYQLPGTVNYGYTF. CDR3 sequence (DNA): TGTGCCAGCTACCAACTCCCCGGGACAGTAAACTATGGCTACACCTTC.

About this clone itself: Sequence at one end of the junction differs from germline and may be a read error. The J gene is TRBJ1-2, the V gene TRBV7-9, with unresolved D. From germline, CDR1 is SEHNR and CDR2 FQNEAQ (reference sequence). The CDR3 is made up of 14 amino acids. The CDR3 loop is CASSLDTSNYGYTF. The CDR3 nucleotides read TGTGCCAGCAGTTTAGACACCTCCAACTATGGCTACACCTTC.

The rearrangement links TRBV18 to TRBJ2-7; TRBD1 agrees at 7 bases. V dropped 0 bases and J dropped 0; count of bases not matched to a gene: 2. The V gene's germline CDR1 is KGHSH and CDR2 LQKENI. The CDR3 is 15 amino acids. The CDR3 region has the DNA TGTGCCAGCTCACCACCGGGACAGCTCTCCTACGAGCAGTACTTC. This codes for CASSPPGQLSYEQYF. Full variable domain (rest looked up from reference TRBV18 and TRBJ2-7): NAGVMQNPRHLVRRRGQEARLRCSPMKGHSHVYWYRQLPEEGLKFMVYLQKENIIDESGMPKERFSAEFPKEGPSILRIQQVVRGDSAAYFCASSPPGQLSYEQYFGPGTRLTVT.

A word on this clone: The junction departs from germline at one end; a sequencing error may be responsible. The gene calls are TRBV7-7 and TRBJ2-5; D uncertain. CDR3 length: 15 amino acids. Germline CDR1 reads SSHAT; CDR2 reads FNYEAQ (reference sequence). The CDR3 spells CASSLDLTPQETQYF. In nucleotides, the CDR3 is TGTGCTAGCAGCTTAGATCTCACTCCCCAAGAGACCCAGTACTTC.

This clone was seen only once. This chain uses TRBV7-9 with TRBJ2-5; 7 positions match TRBD2. The CDR3 loop spans 14 amino acids. With 4 bases clipped from V and 4 bases from J, the junction kept 6 bases outside the gene matches. Germline V lookup: CDR1 SEHNR, CDR2 FQNEAQ (reference sequence). CDR3 in DNA: TGTGCCAGCAGCTACGGACTAGATCGAGAGACCCAGTACTTC. It yields the protein CASSYGLDRETQYF.

The rearrangement uses TRBV7-6 and TRBJ2-3; 7 bases fit TRBD1. V gave up 3 bases and J gave up 3 bases; unmatched junction bases: 3. Germline V CDR1 and CDR2: SGHVS, FNYEAQ. The CDR3 totals 14 residues. The CDR3 DNA is TGTGCCAGCAGCTTGACAGGGATGACAGATACGCAGTATTTT. Amino acids: CASSLTGMTDTQYF.

The rearrangement uses TRBV28 and TRBJ2-4; D is unresolved. CDR3 size: 13 residues. Germline-derived CDR1 and CDR2 are MDHEN and SYDVKM. Trimming removed 3 bases from V and 5 bases from J, with 8 bases in between. CDR3: CASSLLVENIQYF. CDR3 nucleotide sequence: TGTGCCAGCAGTTTGTTAGTTGAAAACATTCAGTACTTC.

The V and J genes are TRBV11-2 and TRBJ1-1; a weak D match, TRBD1 (6 bases). Trimming removed 1 base from V and 4 bases from J, with 13 bases in between. Germline V gene lookup returns CDR1 SGHAT and CDR2 FQNNGV. This CDR3 has 15 amino acids. The CDR3 nucleotides are TGTGCCAGCAGCTTAGGTTCAAAAGGGGGCACTGAAGCTTTCTTT. It specifies CASSLGSKGGTEAFF.

The chain links TRBV29-1 to TRBJ1-2; TRBD1 aligns across 8 bases. There are 14 residues in the CDR3. Per germline, CDR1 SQVTM and CDR2 ANQGSEA. With 3 bases clipped from V and 2 bases from J, the junction kept 5 bases outside the gene matches. The CDR3 loop is CSVDQGAGNYGYTF. CDR3 in DNA: TGCAGCGTTGACCAGGGGGCAGGGAACTATGGCTACACCTTC.

The gene calls are TRBV15 and TRBJ1-5, with a tentative D call TRBD1 (6 bases). This CDR3 spans 13 amino acids. V dropped 5 bases and J dropped 2 bases, with 7 bases sitting between them. Germline V gene data show CDR1 as LNHNV and CDR2 as YYDKDF (reference sequence). The CDR3 sequence: CATSRQGNQPQHF. As DNA, the CDR3 is TGTGCCACCAGCCGACAGGGCAATCAGCCCCAGCATTTT.

The CDR3 here is CATREGGPKETQYF. CDR3 bases: TGTGCCACCCGAGAGGGAGGCCCTAAAGAGACCCAGTACTTC. V is TRBV19 and J is TRBJ2-5; perhaps TRBD2 as D (6 bases). The CDR3 runs to 14 residues. Germline V gene sequence: CDR1 LNHDA, CDR2 SQIVND (reference sequence). V was cut by 10 bases and J by 3 bases, with 18 bases left in between.

In this sample, this clone turned up a few times. This CDR3 is also generated by other DNA sequences in the sample. The chain uses TRBV5-4 and TRBJ2-3; 9 nucleotides align to TRBD2. J was trimmed by 1 base and V by 0 bases; bases with no gene match: 3. Germline V gene lookup returns CDR1 SGHNT and CDR2 YYREEE (reference sequence). This CDR3 is 16 amino acids long. The DNA of the CDR3 is TGTGCCAGCAGCTTGGGGGCTAGCGGGGGCACAGATACGCAGTATTTT. Translated: CASSLGASGGTDTQYF.

This sequence joins TRBV11-2 and TRBJ2-7; 9 nucleotides match TRBD1. The germline V gene encodes CDR1 SGHAT and CDR2 FQNNGV. The CDR3 contains 16 residues. Germline trimming cut 1 base from V and 4 bases from J; bases unmatched to any gene: 8. As DNA, the CDR3 is TGTGCCAGCAGCTTAGGGGGGACAGGGCCTGGGTACGAGCAGTACTTC. This translates into CASSLGGTGPGYEQYF.

The chain carries TRBV2 and TRBJ1-1, with D unresolved. Trimming left V 3 bases short and J 4 bases short, with 12 bases between. The CDR3 contains 14 residues. Germline V gene sequence: CDR1 SNHLY, CDR2 FYNNEI. DNA of the CDR3: TGTGCCAGCAGTGAGTCGATGGGAGGCACTGAAGCTTTCTTT. It is translated as CASSESMGGTEAFF.

Details on this clone: This sample also contains other DNA sequences that code for the same CDR3. V usage is TRBV7-3 and J usage is TRBJ2-2; the match to TRBD2 covers 10 bases. The CDR3 is made up of 15 amino acids. Germline CDR1 and CDR2: SGHTA and FQGTGA. V gave up 6 bases and J gave up 1 base; unmatched junction bases: 2. CDR3 protein: CASSRTSGNTGELFF. The CDR3 DNA sequence: TGTGCCAGCAGTCGGACTAGCGGGAACACCGGGGAGCTGTTTTTT.